This record looks at one T cell receptor beta chain sequence and its context. This clone came up once. Its cognate antigen has yet to be identified. No clone much larger than this one lies a single base away; base qualities are absent. CDR1 and CDR2, per the germline V gene, are SGHVS and FQNEAQ. The CDR3, from cysteine to phenylalanine, totals 16 residues. Only CDR3 DNA is held: 48 bases, read in frame from base 1. Trimming accounts for 5 bases at V and 8 bases at J, while the number of junction bases matched to no gene is 11. Each collaborating institution followed its own protocols to collect whole blood in K2EDTA tubes. Collaborator samples were shipped for TCRbeta analysis as frozen whole blood, isolated PBMCs, or DNA extracted from either sample type. TCRbeta CDR3 regions were amplified from genomic DNA by means of the immunoSEQ Assay, a bias-controlled multiplex PCR. The paper's processing steps were these. The number of nucleated cells in each sample was estimated from the amplification of reference gene primers within the assay. Sequence reads were collapsed and filtered to measure the absolute abundance of every unique TCRbeta CDR3 rearrangement. For each sample, productive Simpson clonality was calculated as the square root of Simpson's diversity index across productive rearrangements. Drawn from immuneACCESS, this table holds only the in-frame rearrangements with V and J called that TCRdb kept. Clones are partly lost; checked studies trace under half to an unresolved V gene and leave the rest unexplained. V and J calls and clone size are those listed in that table; D and trimming were worked out from the DNA. Here the sample has over 100,000 clones; roughly 83% occur a single time. Around 4.1% of the sample is in the top ten clones.

These data are taken from a study of blood T cell repertoires in COVID-19 (dated by TCRdb to 2020 to 2021). Context from the whole study: The collaborator samples originated in the United States, Italy and Spain and spanned the acute and convalescent phases of COVID-19. The prospective study material was composed of cDNA or gDNA derived from T cells, B-cell-depleted T cells, or PBMCs. The dataset comprised deeply sampled blood TCRbeta repertoires from subjects exposed to, actively infected with, or recovered from COVID-19. A freely available public database, intended as a resource for researchers studying the immune response to SARS-CoV-2, is where the repertoires were released. The samples were drawn from the first 160 participants of the ongoing ImmuneRACE study and from some 1,300 subjects provided by 6 global collaborators. A de-identified subject ID, COVID-19 status, age in years and sex were almost always included in the sample metadata. HLA class I and class II types, where available, came from metadata supplied by the sample provider rather than from assay-based typing.

Results and caveats for the whole study, not just this receptor: The amount of clinical and demographic metadata varied by source and participant and was provided uncurated.

The sequence is built from TRBV7-8 and TRBJ2-1, and 11 bases in between align with TRBD1. The sample comprised peripheral blood. This sequence originates from a woman at least 80 years old with acute or convalescent COVID-19. Read as DNA, the sequence is TGTGCCAGCAGCAACCGGGACAGGGGGTCGGTCGATGAGCAGTTCTTC. Its translation is CASSNRDRGSVDEQFF.